A single sample gave rise to the 18 T cell receptor beta chains below, sequenced in a study of control samples from healthy donors and cancer patients. Assay: immunoSEQ multiplex PCR; the TCRdb copy retains only in-frame clones and omits some. The sample lists about 120,000 clones; about 90% were seen once. Sequenced input: blood. The receptor set was obtained from a man aged 55 to 70 in good health.

The table lists this clone with a few counts. The genes are TRBV4-1 and TRBJ2-7; 14 bases are a match to TRBD2. This CDR3 comprises 14 residues. The junction had 3 bases not matched to a gene; V was cut back by 4 bases and J by 7 bases. CDR1 and CDR2 from the germline V gene are MGHRA and YSYEKL. The CDR3 bases are TGCGCCAGCAGCCTGACTAGCGGGGGGGGAGAGCAGTACTTC. Translating it yields CASSLTSGGGEQYF.

The genes are TRBV5-1 and TRBJ2-3; 7 bases map to TRBD1. Per germline, CDR1 SGHRS and CDR2 YFSETQ. V dropped 4 bases and J dropped 2; count of bases not matched to a gene: 10. The CDR3 spans 16 residues. The CDR3 DNA reads TGCGCCAGCAGCGGCGACCGACAGGGCCTCACAGATACGCAGTATTTT. Amino acid sequence: CASSGDRQGLTDTQYF.

The V gene is TRBV7-3, the J gene TRBJ2-1; 11 bases are shared with TRBD2. CDR1 and CDR2 (germline): SGHTA, FQGTGA. Losses at the gene ends were 0 bases for V and 4 bases for J; bases not matched to a gene: 8. This CDR3 comprises 18 residues. The CDR3 sequence: CASSLTSTSGIGYNEQFF. The CDR3 DNA sequence: TGTGCCAGCAGCTTAACCTCGACTAGCGGGATCGGATACAATGAGCAGTTCTTC.

The rearrangement joins TRBV19 to TRBJ2-1; tentative D call: TRBD2 (6 bases). CDR3 size: 15 residues. Deletions cut 1 base from V and 3 bases from J, with 10 bases between. Germline V gives CDR1 LNHDA, CDR2 SQIVND (reference sequence). The CDR3 DNA follows: TGTGCCAGTAGTATAGGACTAGGTCGCTACAATGAGCAGTTCTTC. Its translation: CASSIGLGRYNEQFF.

V gene TRBV28 combines with J gene TRBJ1-4, with 7 bases identical to TRBD1. CDR1 is MDHEN, CDR2 SYDVKM, per germline. There are 13 residues in the CDR3. V shed 7 bases and J 7 bases; nucleotides not matched to a gene: 6. CDR3 sequence: CASIGGGGEKLFF. The CDR3 bases are TGTGCCAGCATAGGGGGCGGTGGTGAAAAACTGTTTTTT.

This chain links TRBV11-1 with TRBJ1-2; a weak D match, TRBD1 (5 bases). The germline V and J ends were trimmed by 4 bases and 2 bases, with 11 bases remaining between them. This CDR3 is built from 14 residues. Germline lookup yields CDR1 SGHAT and CDR2 FQDESV (reference sequence). In DNA, the CDR3 is TGTGCCAGCAGCTCCGGAGGGGACAACTATGGCTACACCTTC. Its translation: CASSSGGDNYGYTF.

The J gene is TRBJ1-1, the V gene TRBV6-5; no clear D gene. V lost 2 bases to trimming and J lost 4 bases, with 11 bases between them. CDR3 length: 14 residues. The germline CDR1 and CDR2 sequences are MNHEY and SVGAGI. DNA of the CDR3: TGTGCCAGCAGTTACGTCAGTTCTGGCACTGAAGCTTTCTTT. Its translation: CASSYVSSGTEAFF.

The V gene is TRBV5-1, the J gene TRBJ1-1, with 7 positions matching TRBD1. V shed 6 bases and J 2 bases; nucleotides not matched to a gene: 10. The CDR3 spans 15 residues. CDR1 is SGHRS, CDR2 YFSETQ, per germline. This chain's CDR3 is CASKSPGTVNTEAFF. In nucleotides, the CDR3 is TGCGCCAGCAAATCCCCTGGGACAGTTAACACTGAAGCTTTCTTT. The variable domain in full, completed from reference TRBV5-1 and TRBJ1-1, reads KAGVTQTPRYLIKTRGQQVTLSCSPISGHRSVSWYQQTPGQGLQFLFEYFSETQRNKGNFPGRFSGRQFSNSRSEMNVSTLELGDSALYLCASKSPGTVNTEAFFGQGTRLTVV.

This chain links TRBV30 with TRBJ1-6; possibly TRBD1 for D (6 bases). Looked up from germline, CDR1 is GTSNPN and CDR2 is SVGIG (reference sequence). V was cut by 2 bases and J by 9 bases, with 14 bases left in between. This CDR3 has 14 residues. CDR3 DNA sequence: TGTGCCTGGAGTAGGGACATTGCTCGTTCACCCCTCCACTTT. Protein: CAWSRDIARSPLHF.

The chain links TRBV19 to TRBJ1-2, with D possibly being TRBD1 (6 bases). There are 15 residues in the CDR3. CDR1 is LNHDA, CDR2 SQIVND, per germline (reference sequence). Trimming shortened V by 3 bases and J by 4 bases, and 15 bases separated the two germline ends. The CDR3 DNA is TGTGCCAGTAGTATCGTTGGACAGACCTTCTATGGCTACACCTTC. The encoded protein is CASSIVGQTFYGYTF.

The chain joins TRBV7-2 to TRBJ2-1; D call uncertain. Germline V lookup: CDR1 SGHTA, CDR2 FQGNSA. Between the trimmed V and J ends, which lost 1 base and 9 bases, there was a span of 10 bases. The CDR3 runs 13 residues. CDR3 DNA sequence: TGTGCCAGCAGCTTAGTAGCATTCGTTGAGCAGTTCTTC. Protein: CASSLVAFVEQFF. The entire variable domain, with the rest obtained from reference TRBV7-2 and TRBJ2-1, is as follows: GAGVSQSPSNKVTEKGKDVELRCDPISGHTALYWYRQSLGQGLEFLIYFQGNSAPDKSGLPSDRFSAERTGGSVSTLTIQRTQQEDSAVYLCASSLVAFVEQFFGPGTRLTVL.

This chain joins TRBV18 and TRBJ2-3, with D possibly TRBD2 on 6 matching bases. V lost 3 bases, J lost 4 bases, and 20 bases lay in between. Looked up from germline, CDR1 is KGHSH and CDR2 is LQKENI. CDR3 size: 17 residues. This chain's CDR3 is CASSPSFPPGDSDTQYF. DNA for the CDR3: TGTGCCAGCTCACCGAGCTTCCCCCCCGGGGACTCAGATACGCAGTATTTT.

This clone was counted a single time. The chain has TRBV7-9 and TRBJ2-1; 7 bases are a match to TRBD1. This CDR3 is 15 amino acids long. From germline, CDR1 is SEHNR and CDR2 FQNEAQ (reference sequence). After removal of 1 base from V and 3 bases from J, the junction contained 3 bases not matched to a gene. In DNA, the CDR3 is TGTGCCAGCAGCTTAGGAGGGACAGTCTACAATGAGCAGTTCTTC. As protein: CASSLGGTVYNEQFF.

This chain uses TRBV7-8 with TRBJ1-2; 9 bases line up with TRBD1. CDR3 length: 14 residues. V was pared by 3 bases and J by 5 bases, with 4 bases of the junction left unmatched. Germline V gene lookup returns CDR1 SGHVS and CDR2 FQNEAQ. The DNA of the CDR3 is TGTGCCAGCAGCTTGAGACAGGGGGAATATGGCTACACCTTC. Translating gives CASSLRQGEYGYTF.

The V gene is TRBV28, the J gene TRBJ1-4; 10 positions agree with TRBD1. The CDR3 has 14 amino acids. CDR1 is MDHEN, CDR2 SYDVKM, per germline. The V gene end was trimmed by 5 bases and the J gene end by 10 bases; junction bases not matched to a gene: 7. CDR3 DNA sequence: TGTGCCAGCAGTCCCGGGACAGGGGTGGGAAAACTGTTTTTT. It yields the protein CASSPGTGVGKLFF. The entire variable domain, with the rest obtained from reference TRBV28 and TRBJ1-4, is as follows: DVKVTQSSRYLVKRTGEKVFLECVQDMDHENMFWYRQDPGLGLRLIYFSYDVKMKEKGDIPEGYSVSREKKERFSLILESASTNQTSMYLCASSPGTGVGKLFFGSGTQLSVL.

This sequence joins TRBV7-2 and TRBJ1-2; 8 nucleotides align to TRBD1. CDR3 length equals 14 residues. Germline assignment: CDR1 SGHTA and CDR2 FQGNSA. The J segment lost 8 bases and the V segment lost 4 bases, leaving 9 bases of the junction unmatched. The CDR3 region has the DNA TGTGCCAGCAGCTCCTTTGACAGGGGATCCGGCTACACCTTC. Translation: CASSSFDRGSGYTF.

This chain links TRBV12-5 with TRBJ2-1; 10 positions agree with TRBD1. V lost 1 base, J lost 9 bases, and 12 bases stayed unmatched. The CDR3 consists of 17 residues. The germline V gene has CDR1 LGHNT and CDR2 FRNRAP. The CDR3 sequence: CASGLGTRQGAGSEQFF. CDR3 in DNA: TGTGCTAGTGGTTTGGGGACTCGACAGGGGGCTGGGAGTGAGCAGTTCTTC.

V gene TRBV7-8 combines with J gene TRBJ2-7; either TRBD1 or TRBD2 may fit D (5 bases each). Germline V CDR1 and CDR2: SGHVS, FQNEAQ. The CDR3 is 15 amino acids. The V end lost 1 base, the J end lost 0 bases, and 10 bases lay between the germline ends. The CDR3 DNA reads as TGTGCCAGCAGCTTAGGGGGACGGCGCTCCTACGAGCAGTACTTC. Translated: CASSLGGRRSYEQYF.